Many counts were recorded for the clone carrying this TCR beta chain. The sample originates from a study of early T cells in non-severe SARS-CoV-2 infection. Trimming removed 8 bases at V and 2 bases at J, with 12 bases between. Germline V gene data show CDR1 as PRHDT and CDR2 as FYEKMQ (reference sequence). The CDR3 length is 13 residues. Using its own MiXCR run on the 5' RACE reads, TCRdb lists one record per CDR3 protein. The sample comprises under 45,000 distinct CDR3 sequences, about 7.4% of which are singletons, and about an eighth rests with the top ten. This receptor was identified in an adult who was a healthcare worker with PCR-confirmed SARS-CoV-2 infection or an uninfected control (not recorded which). This chain links TRBV13 with TRBJ1-2, with D possibly matching TRBD1 (5 bases). Source: whole blood, taken at baseline. The DNA of the CDR3 is TGTGCCAGCGGTGGGGCGGCCAACTATGGCTACACCTTC. This sequence encodes CASGGAANYGYTF.